This T cell receptor (beta chain) was recovered during a study of T-cell reconstitution after alpha-beta-depleted transplantation in children. This CDR3 comprises 15 residues. Germline-derived CDR1 and CDR2 are MGHRA and YSYEKL. V lost 0 bases to trimming and J lost 3 bases, with 12 bases between them. Preparing the TCRbeta library involved the use of unique molecular identifiers. TCRdb fed the PCR reads into MiXCR, producing one record per CDR3 protein. The sample comprises roughly 500,000 distinct CDR3 sequences, approximately 16% of which are singletons, and over 3% rests with the top ten. Sample: PBMCs from the stem cell graft donor, taken from the stem cell graft. This receptor was obtained from a human donor who donated a stem cell graft to a child with acute lymphoblastic leukemia. The V and J genes are TRBV4-1 and TRBJ2-7; D gene ambiguous. Here the CDR3 DNA reads TGCGCCAGCAGCCAAGAAGGCCGATTAAGCTACGAGCAGTACTTC. It encodes CASSQEGRLSYEQYF.